What follows are 18 T cell receptor beta chains derived from one specimen sequenced in a study of molecular identifiers for immune sequencing clone quantification (dated by TCRdb to the late 2010s). Libraries were built with PCR. Sequencing was performed on a NextSeq 500. TCRdb passed the public sequencing reads through fastp at Q25 and MiXCR, retaining productive beta sequences. Each CDR3 protein gets just one entry, which takes the most common genes and DNA from the rows behind it. The table for this sample lists hundreds of thousands of distinct CDR3 sequences; approximately 24% of them were counted only once. The ten biggest clones cover 0.75% to 0.8% of the sample. Material: naive CD8+ T cells from blood, with Jurkat cell RNA spiked in. The label giving this sample's cell subset or site can be read as: FACS-sorted CD8+CD4-CCR7+CD45RA+ naive T cells. The receptors shown here come from a human donor in good health. Some libraries in this study had Jurkat cell RNA spiked in.

The chain uses TRBV4-1 and TRBJ2-7; 8 nucleotides agree with TRBD2. CDR1 MGHRA and CDR2 YSYEKL come from the germline V gene. The CDR3 extends over 15 amino acids. V was clipped by 1 base and J by 2 bases; unmatched bases: 4. For the CDR3, the DNA is TGCGCCAGCAGCCAAGTTGCGGGAGGCGCCTACGAGCAGTACTTC. As protein: CASSQVAGGAYEQYF.

This rearrangement joins TRBV20-1 to TRBJ2-5; TRBD2 aligns across 7 bases. This CDR3 has 20 residues. Germline loops: CDR1 DFQATT, CDR2 SNEGSKA (reference sequence). Losses at the gene ends were 2 bases for V and 9 bases for J; bases not matched to a gene: 30. The CDR3 loop reads CSARRSPLTVIGGNGEPQYF. As DNA, the CDR3 is TGCAGTGCTAGACGGTCCCCTTTGACTGTTATCGGGGGGAACGGGGAGCCCCAGTACTTC.

The chain uses TRBV7-9 and TRBJ1-2, with 7 bases fitting TRBD1. The CDR3 extends over 17 amino acids. J gave up 7 bases and V 5 bases, and 19 bases lay outside the gene matches. Germline lookup yields CDR1 SEHNR and CDR2 FQNEAQ (reference sequence). The CDR3 coding sequence is TGTGCCAGCAGCCCAACACTCCTCACAGACAGGGTCAGTGGCTACACCTTC. Protein product: CASSPTLLTDRVSGYTF.

The V and J genes are TRBV2 and TRBJ2-2, with 8 bases aligning to TRBD2. This CDR3 has 16 amino acids. The ends lost 3 bases at V and 3 bases at J; junction bases unmatched: 6. Germline loops: CDR1 SNHLY, CDR2 FYNNEI. CDR3 bases: TGTGCCAGCAGTGAGGGTAGCGGGGTTTACACCGGGGAGCTGTTTTTT. This codes for CASSEGSGVYTGELFF.

This clonotype turned up a few times. A much larger clone is a single base away; this may be a read error. DNA for the CDR3: TGTGCCAGTGGCGAGGCAGTCACTGAAGCTTTCTTT. It yields the protein CASGEAVTEAFF. The J gene is TRBJ1-1, the V gene TRBV28; no reliable D call. This CDR3 comprises 12 residues. In germline, CDR1 is MDHEN, CDR2 SYDVKM. V lost 9 bases to trimming and J lost 4 bases, with 12 bases between them.

This clonotype was seen at least ten times. The genes are TRBV12-3 or TRBV12-4 and TRBJ2-1, with a weak D call TRBD2 (6 bases). The CDR3 length is 14 residues. V was clipped by 1 base and J by 7 bases, with 11 bases between them. CDR3: CASSLGREWNEQFF. DNA for the CDR3: TGTGCCAGCAGTTTAGGGCGGGAATGGAATGAGCAGTTCTTC.

The CDR3 region is CAWSVTGSTEAFF. CDR3 DNA sequence: TGTGCCTGGAGTGTAACAGGGAGTACTGAAGCTTTCTTT. The rearrangement links TRBV30 to TRBJ1-1; D perhaps matches TRBD1 (6 bases). The CDR3 has 13 amino acids. Per germline, CDR1 GTSNPN and CDR2 SVGIG (reference sequence). Trimming shortened V by 0 bases and J by 5 bases, and 10 bases separated the two germline ends.

The chain couples TRBV20-1 to TRBJ1-2; D unclear. Germline lookup yields CDR1 DFQATT and CDR2 SNEGSKA (reference sequence). CDR3 size: 14 residues. V lost 2 bases and J 6 bases, leaving 16 bases between the germline ends. The CDR3 loop is CSARMDPIFDGYTF. The CDR3 DNA reads TGCAGTGCTAGAATGGACCCAATTTTCGATGGCTACACCTTC.

This clonotype was detected a few times. The rearrangement uses TRBV7-9 and TRBJ2-1; D remains ambiguous. The CDR3 length is 12 residues. Trimming left V 4 bases short and J 6 bases short, with 7 bases between. Germline V gives CDR1 SEHNR, CDR2 FQNEAQ (reference sequence). The CDR3, as DNA: TGTGCCAGCAGCTCCCATTCCAATGAGCAGTTCTTC. Its translation is CASSSHSNEQFF.

This clonotype was detected a few times. The V and J genes are TRBV6-2 or TRBV6-3 and TRBJ2-3; tentative D call: TRBD1 (6 bases). This CDR3 region has 15 residues. V was clipped by 6 bases and J by 3 bases, with 16 bases between them. Germline assignment: CDR1 MNHEY and CDR2 SVGEGT. This CDR3 is CASRSGRGATDTQYF. The CDR3 DNA follows: TGTGCCAGCAGGTCAGGCAGGGGAGCGACAGATACGCAGTATTTT.

In this sample, this clonotype turned up a few times. The chain uses TRBV3-1 and TRBJ1-6; possibly TRBD1 for D (5 bases). The CDR3 length is 13 residues. V lost 5 bases and J lost 11, with 13 bases in between. Germline-derived CDR1 and CDR2 are LGHDT and YNNKEL (reference sequence). The CDR3 coding sequence is TGTGCCAGCAGCGCCCCAGGGATCCCACCCCTCCACTTT. This gives the protein CASSAPGIPPLHF.

This clonotype was observed at least ten times. The rearrangement links TRBV6-5 to TRBJ1-1; D is unresolved. V was trimmed by 0 bases and J by 2 bases, leaving 7 bases between them. CDR1 and CDR2 (germline): MNHEY, SVGAGI. There are 14 residues in the CDR3. CDR3 nucleotide sequence: TGTGCCAGCAGTTACTCAGTAGGAAACACTGAAGCTTTCTTT. It specifies CASSYSVGNTEAFF.

This clonotype appeared a few times. V and J are TRBV27 and TRBJ2-1; no definite D call. V lost 5 bases and J lost 4, with 6 bases in between. The germline CDR1 and CDR2 sequences are MNHEY and SMNVEV (reference sequence). CDR3 size: 12 residues. The CDR3 loop reads CASSQIYNEQFF. CDR3 sequence (DNA): TGTGCCAGCAGTCAGATATACAATGAGCAGTTCTTC.

On this clonotype: This may stem from a read error, because a much larger clone lies one nucleotide away. The rearrangement joins TRBV29-1 to TRBJ2-7; TRBD2 is a possible D gene (7 bases). The CDR3 runs 11 residues. Germline V gene lookup returns CDR1 SQVTM and CDR2 ANQGSEA. Trimming cost V 1 base and J 11 bases, with 12 bases left between them. The CDR3 sequence: CSVEGEGGEYF. CDR3 DNA: TGCAGCGTTGAAGGGGAGGGGGGGGAGTACTTC.

The rearrangement links TRBV7-9 to TRBJ2-7; possibly TRBD1 or TRBD2 for D (5 bases each). Germline loops: CDR1 SEHNR, CDR2 FQNEAQ (reference sequence). Trimming removed 2 bases from V and 0 bases from J, with 17 bases in between. This CDR3 has 17 residues. The CDR3: CASSLSPTPGHSYEQYF. The CDR3 nucleotides are TGTGCCAGCAGCTTATCGCCAACTCCGGGGCACTCCTACGAGCAGTACTTC.

Of note for this clonotype: Being one base from a much bigger clone, this may be a read error. The chain couples TRBV6-2 or TRBV6-3 to TRBJ1-5; the D is unclear. The germline CDR1 and CDR2 sequences are MNHEY and SVGEGT. The CDR3 totals 11 residues. The CDR3 bases are TGTGCCAGCAGTCGACCGTTGCCCCGGCATTTT. Encoded protein: CASSRPLPRHF.

The table lists this clonotype with a few counts. This rearrangement joins TRBV19 to TRBJ1-1; the D is unclear. Trimming cost V 1 base and J 5 bases, with 14 bases left between them. This CDR3 contains 15 residues. Germline values: CDR1 LNHDA, CDR2 SQIVND (reference sequence). CDR3 protein: CASSIVLGGWTEAFF. CDR3 sequence (DNA): TGTGCCAGTAGTATAGTTTTAGGAGGATGGACTGAAGCTTTCTTT.

Comment on this clonotype: The junction does not match germline at one end; this may be a read error. This chain connects TRBV20-1 to TRBJ2-5, with D possibly TRBD1 on 6 matching bases. Germline V gives CDR1 DFQATT, CDR2 SNEGSKA (reference sequence). The CDR3 has 15 amino acids. CDR3 bases: TGCAGTGCTAGAGATGGGGGCCAGGGGCGAGAGCCCCAGTACTTC. The encoded protein is CSARDGGQGREPQYF.